These 17 T cell receptor beta chains originate from one sample sequenced in a study of blood T cell repertoires in COVID-19. Some clones are missing from TCRdb's copy, which holds only in-frame ones; the method was immunoSEQ multiplex PCR. The sample carries approximately 250,000 clones, 70% to 90% recorded once. The sample taken for sequencing was peripheral blood. The receptors come from a man in his sixties who had recovered from COVID-19.

This sequence joins TRBV28 and TRBJ2-7; D is perhaps TRBD2 (6 bases). Germline CDR1 and CDR2: MDHEN and SYDVKM. The CDR3 consists of 13 residues. V lost 8 bases, J lost 4 bases, and 15 bases lay in between. The CDR3 loop reads CASGPPSVYEQYF. CDR3 DNA: TGTGCCAGCGGACCCCCTAGCGTTTACGAGCAGTACTTC.

The rearrangement uses TRBV3-1 (or the pseudogene TRBV3-2) and TRBJ1-2; unclear D gene. The CDR3 has 15 amino acids. V lost 5 bases to trimming and J lost 4 bases, with 17 bases between them. Germline loops: CDR1 LGHDT, CDR2 YNNKEL (reference sequence). The CDR3 region has the DNA TGTGCCAGCAGCGGAGAAACTCCGGGAGTCTATGGCTACACCTTC. Encoded protein: CASSGETPGVYGYTF.

The rearrangement uses TRBV30 and TRBJ2-5; D perhaps matches TRBD1 (7 bases). The V gene's germline CDR1 is GTSNPN and CDR2 SVGIG (reference sequence). The CDR3 totals 12 residues. Trimming cost V 3 bases and J 6 bases, with 11 bases left between them. CDR3 region: CAWSPGGKTQYF. DNA of the CDR3: TGTGCCTGGAGCCCAGGGGGGAAGACCCAGTACTTC.

CDR3 loop: CASSQDQGIGTDTQYF. The CDR3 coding sequence is TGTGCCAGCAGCCAAGATCAGGGGATTGGCACAGATACGCAGTATTTT. This sequence joins TRBV14 and TRBJ2-3, with a possible D match to TRBD1 (6 bases). The CDR3 is made up of 16 amino acids. Trimming cost V 0 bases and J 1 base, with 11 bases left between them. CDR1 is SGHDN, CDR2 FVKESK, per germline. Based on the CDR3 plus reference TRBV14 and TRBJ2-3, the full variable domain is EAGVTQFPSHSVIEKGQTVTLRCDPISGHDNLYWYRRVMGKEIKFLLHFVKESKQDESGMPNNRFLAERTGGTYSTLKVQPAELEDSGVYFCASSQDQGIGTDTQYFGPGTRLTVL.

This clone was seen a handful of times. The gene calls are TRBV12-3 or TRBV12-4 and TRBJ1-5; no definite D call. The V and J ends lost 8 bases and 3 bases respectively, with 11 bases between them. This CDR3 is built from 13 residues. CDR3 protein: CASLKNYNQPQHF. DNA of the CDR3: TGTGCCAGCCTAAAGAACTACAATCAGCCCCAGCATTTT.

Worth noting for this clone: Other DNA sequences of this sample code for an identical CDR3. The chain uses TRBV7-9 and TRBJ1-4; tentative D call: TRBD1 (6 bases). Germline CDR1 and CDR2: SEHNR and FQNEAQ (reference sequence). The V gene lost 1 base and the J gene lost 5 bases, with 11 bases spanning the gap. The CDR3 has 15 amino acids. The CDR3: CASSLGGQGNEKLFF. Written as DNA, the CDR3 is TGTGCCAGCAGCTTAGGAGGGCAGGGGAATGAAAAACTGTTTTTT.

This clone was seen only once. J is TRBJ2-1 and V is TRBV10-2; TRBD2 matches 10 bases. V shed 8 bases and J 8 bases; nucleotides not matched to a gene: 12. Per germline, CDR1 WSHSY and CDR2 SAAADI. This CDR3 spans 15 amino acids. CDR3 sequence reads: CASQGFASGSDEQFF. In nucleotides, the CDR3 is TGCGCCAGCCAAGGGTTCGCTAGCGGGAGCGATGAGCAGTTCTTC.

V gene TRBV19 combines with J gene TRBJ1-5, with 7 bases identical to TRBD1. The germline V gene encodes CDR1 LNHDA and CDR2 SQIVND (reference sequence). The J segment lost 0 bases and the V segment lost 0 bases, leaving 8 bases of the junction unmatched. CDR3 length: 18 residues. CDR3 sequence (DNA): TGTGCCAGTAGTATAGACCACCGGGACAGCTATAGCAATCAGCCCCAGCATTTT. Protein sequence: CASSIDHRDSYSNQPQHF.

In nucleotides, the CDR3 is TGTGCCAGTAGCCCGACAGCTAGCACAGATACGCAGTATTTT. Amino acids: CASSPTASTDTQYF. The gene calls are TRBV19 and TRBJ2-3; D possibly corresponds to TRBD1 (5 bases). The germline CDR1 and CDR2 sequences are LNHDA and SQIVND (reference sequence). CDR3 length equals 14 residues. Trimming stripped 6 bases from V and 0 bases from J, with 10 bases between.

J is TRBJ2-1 and V is TRBV9; 16 bases map to TRBD2. Germline V CDR1 and CDR2: SGDLS, YYNGEE. The V gene end was trimmed by 4 bases and the J gene end by 11 bases; junction bases not matched to a gene: 6. CDR3 length equals 15 residues. The CDR3 sequence: CASSPTGLAGGQQFF. As DNA, the CDR3 is TGTGCCAGCAGCCCGACGGGACTAGCGGGGGGGCAGCAGTTCTTC. Variable domain in full (rest from reference TRBV9 and TRBJ2-1): DSGVTQTPKHLITATGQRVTLRCSPRSGDLSVYWYQQSLDQGLQFLIQYYNGEERAKGNILERFSAQQFPDLHSELNLSSLELGDSALYFCASSPTGLAGGQQFFGPGTRLTVL.

V and J are TRBV3-1 (or the pseudogene TRBV3-2) and TRBJ1-5; D is undetermined. The CDR3 is 15 residues long. Germline V gene sequence: CDR1 LGHDT, CDR2 YNNKEL (reference sequence). Between the trimmed V and J ends, which lost 5 bases and 4 bases, there was a span of 15 bases. The CDR3 sequence: CASSATGWSNQPQHF. The CDR3 nucleotides are TGTGCCAGCAGCGCCACGGGGTGGAGTAATCAGCCCCAGCATTTT.

V gene TRBV5-1 combines with J gene TRBJ2-6; TRBD1 might be the D (5 bases). The CDR3 extends over 14 amino acids. Germline V lookup: CDR1 SGHRS, CDR2 YFSETQ. The germline V and J ends were trimmed by 5 bases and 4 bases, with 10 bases remaining between them. The CDR3 DNA reads TGCGCCAGCAGTGTAGGGGCCGGGGCCAACGTCCTGACTTTC. This encodes CASSVGAGANVLTF.

This clone was recorded only once. The chain employs TRBV7-8 and TRBJ1-1; D unclear. Germline CDR1 and CDR2: SGHVS and FQNEAQ. V was clipped by 6 bases and J by 0 bases, with 8 bases between them. CDR3 length: 13 residues. The CDR3 loop is CASRSGLNTEAFF. CDR3 DNA: TGTGCCAGCAGATCTGGCTTGAACACTGAAGCTTTCTTT.

This sequence joins TRBV6-5 and TRBJ2-2, with 9 nucleotides matching TRBD2. The trim removed 7 bases at V and 4 bases at J, leaving 4 bases unmatched. Germline CDR1 MNHEY, CDR2 SVGAGI. The CDR3 runs 14 residues. The CDR3 bases are TGTGCCAGCACGCTAGCGGGAATCACCGGGGAGCTGTTTTTT. It is translated as CASTLAGITGELFF.

This clone was seen just once. The chain links TRBV6-1 to TRBJ2-3; TRBD1 matches at 11 bases. This CDR3 has 16 residues. The germline V gene has CDR1 MNHNS and CDR2 SASEGT. V dropped 1 base and J dropped 5; count of bases not matched to a gene: 5. The CDR3 sequence is CASSEGTGGFQDTQYF. The CDR3 DNA follows: TGTGCCAGCAGTGAAGGGACAGGGGGCTTTCAAGATACGCAGTATTTT.

The chain is built from TRBV4-2 and TRBJ1-2; 7 bases agree with TRBD1. Trimming cost V 1 base and J 8 bases; bases outside gene matches: 10. The germline V gene encodes CDR1 LGHNA and CDR2 YNFKEQ. The CDR3 runs to 15 residues. The CDR3 sequence: CASSQAGQTPTGYTF. The CDR3 nucleotides read TGTGCCAGCAGCCAAGCGGGACAGACACCCACCGGCTACACCTTC.

A few counts support this clone. The rearrangement uses TRBV21-1 and TRBJ1-6. TRBV21-1 is a recognized pseudogene. The CDR3 is 20 residues long. The CDR3 DNA is TGTGCCAGCAGCGAGCCCTTAGGGGGGGGCCGCAGCTCCTATAATTCACCCCTCCACTTT. It is translated as CASSEPLGGGRSSYNSPLHF.